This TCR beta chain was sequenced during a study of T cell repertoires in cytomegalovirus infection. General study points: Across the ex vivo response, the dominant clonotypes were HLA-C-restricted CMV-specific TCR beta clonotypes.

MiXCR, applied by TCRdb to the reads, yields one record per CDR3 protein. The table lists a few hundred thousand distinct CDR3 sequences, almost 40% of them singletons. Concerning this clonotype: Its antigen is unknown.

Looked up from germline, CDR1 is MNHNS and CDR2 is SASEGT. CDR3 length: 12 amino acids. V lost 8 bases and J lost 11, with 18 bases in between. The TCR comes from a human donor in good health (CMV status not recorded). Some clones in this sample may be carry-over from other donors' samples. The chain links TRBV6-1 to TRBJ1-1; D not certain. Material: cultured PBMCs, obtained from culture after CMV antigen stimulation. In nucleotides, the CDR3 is TGTGCCAGCGACCCGGGGTTTCCGCCGGCTTTCTTT. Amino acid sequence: CASDPGFPPAFF.